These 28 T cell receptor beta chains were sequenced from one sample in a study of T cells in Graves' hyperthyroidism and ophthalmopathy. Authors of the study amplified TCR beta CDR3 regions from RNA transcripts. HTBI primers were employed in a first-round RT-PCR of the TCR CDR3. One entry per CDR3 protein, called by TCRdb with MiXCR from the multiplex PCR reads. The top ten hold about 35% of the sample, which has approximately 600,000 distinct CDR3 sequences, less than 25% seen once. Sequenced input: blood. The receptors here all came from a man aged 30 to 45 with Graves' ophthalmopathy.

In DNA, the CDR3 is TGCAGTGCTAGAGCGCGCACTAGCGGGAGCAATGAGCAGTTCTTC. This translates into CSARARTSGSNEQFF. V usage is TRBV20-1 and J usage is TRBJ2-1; 11 bases map to TRBD2. Germline-derived CDR1 and CDR2 are DFQATT and SNEGSKA (reference sequence). This CDR3 has 15 residues. After removal of 1 base from V and 6 bases from J, the junction contained 5 bases not matched to a gene.

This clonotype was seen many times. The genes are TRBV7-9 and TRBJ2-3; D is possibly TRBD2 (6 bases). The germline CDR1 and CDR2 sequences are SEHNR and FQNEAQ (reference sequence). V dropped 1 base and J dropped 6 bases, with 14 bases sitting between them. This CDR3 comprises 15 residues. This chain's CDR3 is CASSLGGGIVDTQYF. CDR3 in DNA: TGTGCCAGCAGCTTAGGTGGCGGGATCGTCGATACGCAGTATTTT.

The CDR3 nucleotides read TGTGCCAGCAGCCTGAGAGGGACAGCTTACCAAGAGACCCAGTACTTC. Amino acids: CASSLRGTAYQETQYF. The chain couples TRBV7-9 to TRBJ2-5, with 7 bases identical to TRBD1. This CDR3 region has 16 residues. Trimming at V came to 5 bases and at J to 0 bases, leaving 9 bases not matched to a gene. CDR1 SEHNR and CDR2 FQNEAQ come from the germline V gene (reference sequence).

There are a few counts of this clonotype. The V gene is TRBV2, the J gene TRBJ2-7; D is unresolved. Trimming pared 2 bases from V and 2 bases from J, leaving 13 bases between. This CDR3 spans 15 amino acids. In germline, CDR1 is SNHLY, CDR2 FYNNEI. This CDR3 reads CASSESFLQTYEQYF. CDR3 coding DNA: TGTGCCAGCAGTGAATCGTTCCTCCAAACCTACGAGCAGTACTTC.

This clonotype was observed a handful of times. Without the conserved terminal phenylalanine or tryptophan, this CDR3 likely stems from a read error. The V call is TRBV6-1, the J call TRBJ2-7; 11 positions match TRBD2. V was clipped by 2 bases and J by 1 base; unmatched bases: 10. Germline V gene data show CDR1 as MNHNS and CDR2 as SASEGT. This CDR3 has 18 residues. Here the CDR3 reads CASSEILTSGSSSYEQYY. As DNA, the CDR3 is TGTGCCAGCAGTGAAATTTTAACTAGCGGGAGCTCGTCCTACGAGCAGTACTAC.

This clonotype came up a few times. CDR3 amino acids: CASRKRGQRTDTQYF. CDR3 bases: TGTGCCAGCAGAAAAAGGGGACAGAGAACAGATACGCAGTATTTT. This sequence joins TRBV6-1 and TRBJ2-3; 7 positions match TRBD1. The CDR3 contains 15 residues. V was clipped by 6 bases and J by 3 bases; unmatched bases: 9. The germline V gene has CDR1 MNHNS and CDR2 SASEGT.

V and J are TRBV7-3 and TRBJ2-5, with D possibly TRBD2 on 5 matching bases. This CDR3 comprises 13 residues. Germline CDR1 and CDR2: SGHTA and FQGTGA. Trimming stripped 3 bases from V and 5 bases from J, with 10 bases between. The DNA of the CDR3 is TGTGCCAGCAGCTTCACGACGGGGGAGACCCAGTACTTC. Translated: CASSFTTGETQYF.

Written as DNA, the CDR3 is TGTGCCAGCAGCTTACAGTATTTTACTGAAGCTTTCTTT. Translating gives CASSLQYFTEAFF. This rearrangement joins TRBV7-2 to TRBJ1-1; D remains unclear. Deletions cut 2 bases from V and 5 bases from J, with 9 bases between. Germline V gene data show CDR1 as SGHTA and CDR2 as FQGNSA. This CDR3 comprises 13 residues.

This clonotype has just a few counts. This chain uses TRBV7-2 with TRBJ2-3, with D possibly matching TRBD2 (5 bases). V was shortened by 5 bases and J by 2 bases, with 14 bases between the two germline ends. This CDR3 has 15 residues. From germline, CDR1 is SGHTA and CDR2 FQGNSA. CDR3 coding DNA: TGTGCCAGCAGCGGGGAGAGGGTCCCCACAGATACGCAGTATTTT. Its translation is CASSGERVPTDTQYF.

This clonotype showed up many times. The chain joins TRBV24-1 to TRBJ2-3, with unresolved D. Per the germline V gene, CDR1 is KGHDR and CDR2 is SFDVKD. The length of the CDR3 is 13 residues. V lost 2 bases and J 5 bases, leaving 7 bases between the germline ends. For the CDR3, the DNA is TGTGCCACCAGTGATTCCAGAGTAGATACGCAGTATTTT. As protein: CATSDSRVDTQYF.

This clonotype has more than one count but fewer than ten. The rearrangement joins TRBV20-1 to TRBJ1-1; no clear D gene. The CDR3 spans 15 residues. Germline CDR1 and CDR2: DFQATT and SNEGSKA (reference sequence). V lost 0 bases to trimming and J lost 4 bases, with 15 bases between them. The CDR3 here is CSARDDPFEGTEAFF. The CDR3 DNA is TGCAGTGCTAGAGATGATCCATTTGAGGGCACTGAAGCTTTCTTT.

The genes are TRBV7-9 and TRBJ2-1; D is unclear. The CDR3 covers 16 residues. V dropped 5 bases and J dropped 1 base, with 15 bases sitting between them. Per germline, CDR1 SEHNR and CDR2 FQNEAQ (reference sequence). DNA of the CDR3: TGTGCCAGCAGCCCCATCCCAGGAAGGTCCTACAATGAGCAGTTCTTC. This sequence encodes CASSPIPGRSYNEQFF.

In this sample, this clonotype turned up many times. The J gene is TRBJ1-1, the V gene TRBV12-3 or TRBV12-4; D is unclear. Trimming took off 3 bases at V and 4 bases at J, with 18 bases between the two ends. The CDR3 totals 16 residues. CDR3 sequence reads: CASSFSGRISPTEAFF. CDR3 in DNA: TGTGCCAGCAGTTTTAGCGGCAGGATCAGCCCCACTGAAGCTTTCTTT.

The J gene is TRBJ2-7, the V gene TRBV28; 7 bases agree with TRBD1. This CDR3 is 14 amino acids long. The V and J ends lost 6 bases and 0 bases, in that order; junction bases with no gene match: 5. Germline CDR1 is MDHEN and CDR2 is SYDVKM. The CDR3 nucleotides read TGTGCCAGCAGAAAGGACAGGCTCTCCTACGAGCAGTACTTC. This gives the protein CASRKDRLSYEQYF.

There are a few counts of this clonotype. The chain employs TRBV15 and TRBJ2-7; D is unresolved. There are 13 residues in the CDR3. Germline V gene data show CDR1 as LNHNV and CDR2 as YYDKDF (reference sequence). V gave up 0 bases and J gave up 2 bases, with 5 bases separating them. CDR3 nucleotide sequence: TGTGCCACCAGCAGAGATTTGGCCTACGAGCAGTACTTC. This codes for CATSRDLAYEQYF.

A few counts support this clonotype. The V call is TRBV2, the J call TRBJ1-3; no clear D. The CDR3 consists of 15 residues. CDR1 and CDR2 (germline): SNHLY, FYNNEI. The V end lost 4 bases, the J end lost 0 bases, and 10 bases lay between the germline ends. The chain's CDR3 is CASSGGGVSGNTIYF. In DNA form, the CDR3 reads TGTGCCAGCAGTGGGGGAGGTGTCTCTGGAAACACCATATATTTT.

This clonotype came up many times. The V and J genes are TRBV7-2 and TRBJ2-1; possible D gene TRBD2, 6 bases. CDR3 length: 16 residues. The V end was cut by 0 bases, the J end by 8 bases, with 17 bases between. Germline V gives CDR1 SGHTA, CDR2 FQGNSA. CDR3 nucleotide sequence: TGTGCCAGCAGCTTAGCGTCAGTGGGGCCGGGGGATGAGCAGTTCTTC. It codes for CASSLASVGPGDEQFF.

This CDR3 reads CASSFSSGSLYEQYF. CDR3 DNA: TGTGCCAGCAGCTTTTCTAGCGGGAGTCTCTACGAGCAGTACTTC. The chain couples TRBV13 to TRBJ2-7, with 10 positions matching TRBD2. CDR1 is PRHDT and CDR2 is FYEKMQ in the germline V gene (reference sequence). V shed 3 bases and J 3 bases; nucleotides not matched to a gene: 5. The CDR3 sequence is 15 residues long. The full variable domain, its missing parts supplied by reference TRBV13 and TRBJ2-7, is AAGVIQSPRHLIKEKRETATLKCYPIPRHDTVYWYQQGPGQDPQFLISFYEKMQSDKGSIPDRFSAQQFSDYHSELNMSSLELGDSALYFCASSFSSGSLYEQYFGPGTRLTVT.

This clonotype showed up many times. This chain's CDR3 is CATQQGWEETQYF. The CDR3 DNA reads TGTGCCACCCAACAGGGGTGGGAAGAGACCCAGTACTTC. This chain links TRBV7-2 with TRBJ2-5, with 7 bases that match TRBD1. Germline V gene lookup returns CDR1 SGHTA and CDR2 FQGNSA. The CDR3 covers 13 residues. The V gene end was trimmed by 10 bases and the J gene end by 3 bases; junction bases not matched to a gene: 8.

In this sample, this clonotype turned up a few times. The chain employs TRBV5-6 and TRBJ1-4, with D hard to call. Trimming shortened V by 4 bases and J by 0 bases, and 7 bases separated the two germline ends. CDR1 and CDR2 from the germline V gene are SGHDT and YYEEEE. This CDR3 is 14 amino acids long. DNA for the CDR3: TGTGCCAGCAGCATCGGGACAACTAATGAAAAACTGTTTTTT. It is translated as CASSIGTTNEKLFF.

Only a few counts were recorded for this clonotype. The CDR3 sequence: CASSQAARGKGETQYF. In DNA, the CDR3 is TGCGCCAGCAGCCAGGCGGCCCGGGGAAAAGGGGAGACCCAGTACTTC. The chain joins TRBV4-1 to TRBJ2-5; a possible D gene is TRBD2 (5 bases). The CDR3 spans 16 residues. The germline V gene has CDR1 MGHRA and CDR2 YSYEKL. The V end was cut by 3 bases, the J end by 5 bases, with 19 bases between.

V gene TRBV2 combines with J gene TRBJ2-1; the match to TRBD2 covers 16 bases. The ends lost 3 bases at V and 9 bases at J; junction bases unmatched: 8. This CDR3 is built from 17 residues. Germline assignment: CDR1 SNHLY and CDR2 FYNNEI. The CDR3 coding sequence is TGTGCCAGCAGTGATGGGACTAGCGGGAGGGCCTCTGGTGAGCAGTTCTTC. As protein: CASSDGTSGRASGEQFF.

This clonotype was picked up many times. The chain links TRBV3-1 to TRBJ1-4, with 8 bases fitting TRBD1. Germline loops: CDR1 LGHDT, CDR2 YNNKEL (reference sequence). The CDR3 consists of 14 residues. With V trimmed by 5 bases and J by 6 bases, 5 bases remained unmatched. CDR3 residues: CASSTSDRDEKLFF. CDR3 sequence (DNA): TGTGCCAGCAGCACCTCGGACAGGGATGAAAAACTGTTTTTT.

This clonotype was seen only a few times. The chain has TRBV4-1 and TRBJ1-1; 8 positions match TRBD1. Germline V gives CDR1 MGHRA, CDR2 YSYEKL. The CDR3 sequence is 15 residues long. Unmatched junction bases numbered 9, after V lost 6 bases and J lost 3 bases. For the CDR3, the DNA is TGCGCCAGCAGTCCTCTGGACAGGGCGGACACTGAAGCTTTCTTT. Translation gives CASSPLDRADTEAFF.

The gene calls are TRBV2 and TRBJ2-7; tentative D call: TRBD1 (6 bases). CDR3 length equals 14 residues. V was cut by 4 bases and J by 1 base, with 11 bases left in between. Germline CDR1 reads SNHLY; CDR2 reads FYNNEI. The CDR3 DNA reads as TGTGCCAGCAGTGTTGGGACACAATCCTACGAGCAGTACTTC. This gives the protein CASSVGTQSYEQYF.

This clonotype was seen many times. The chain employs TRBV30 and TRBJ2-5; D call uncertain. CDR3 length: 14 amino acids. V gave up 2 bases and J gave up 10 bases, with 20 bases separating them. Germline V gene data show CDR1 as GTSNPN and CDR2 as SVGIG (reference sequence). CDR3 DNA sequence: TGTGCCTGGAGTCGAGATACCACGGCTGCGGTCCAGTACTTC. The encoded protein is CAWSRDTTAAVQYF.

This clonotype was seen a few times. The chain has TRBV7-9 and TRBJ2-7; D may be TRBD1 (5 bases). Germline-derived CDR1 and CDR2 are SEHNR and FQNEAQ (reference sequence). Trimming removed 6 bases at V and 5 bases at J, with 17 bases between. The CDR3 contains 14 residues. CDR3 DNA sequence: TGTGCCAGCAGTTCAAGGGGTCTCTACGACGAGCAGTACTTC. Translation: CASSSRGLYDEQYF.

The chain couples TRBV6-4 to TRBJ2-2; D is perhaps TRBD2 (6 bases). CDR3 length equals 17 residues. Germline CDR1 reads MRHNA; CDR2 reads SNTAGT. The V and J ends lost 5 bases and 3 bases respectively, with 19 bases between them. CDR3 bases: TGTGCCAGCAGTTACTTTGGCGGCGGGGCGTACACCGGGGAGCTGTTTTTT. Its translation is CASSYFGGGAYTGELFF.